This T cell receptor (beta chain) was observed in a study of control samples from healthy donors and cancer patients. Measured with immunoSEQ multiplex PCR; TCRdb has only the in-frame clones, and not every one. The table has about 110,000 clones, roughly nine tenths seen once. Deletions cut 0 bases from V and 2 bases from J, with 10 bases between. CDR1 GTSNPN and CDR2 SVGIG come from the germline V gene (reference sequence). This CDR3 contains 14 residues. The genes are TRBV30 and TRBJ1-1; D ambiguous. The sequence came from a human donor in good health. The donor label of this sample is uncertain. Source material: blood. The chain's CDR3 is CAWSVSRSNTEAFF. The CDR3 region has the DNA TGTGCCTGGAGTGTATCCAGGAGCAACACTGAAGCTTTCTTT.